Sequencing of this TCR beta chain was carried out in a study of T cells in women clearing cervical HPV infection. With respect to this clone: What it recognizes is unknown. The read ends 3 residues shy of where the CDR3 ends; the end is completed using the germline J gene.

Method: immunoSEQ multiplex PCR; TCRdb's copy keeps in-frame clones and lacks some. The sample holds tens of thousands of clones. CDR3 length equals 16 residues. Germline loops: CDR1 DFQATT, CDR2 SNEGSKA (reference sequence). V lost 1 base and J lost 4; bases outside the gene matches: 7. Study-level points and caveats: Repertoire richness, not evenness, was significantly elevated in CIN3+ cases versus controls.

This clonotype was sampled from a woman between 18 and 70 years old with a cervical HPV16 infection that either progressed to CIN3+ or cleared (not recorded which). This chain uses TRBV20-1 with TRBJ1-6, with 7 bases fitting TRBD1. The sequenced material came from blood buffy coat. Partial CDR3 DNA: TGCAGTGCTAGAGTGGGAGAGACAGGGTATAATTCACCC. Its translation: CSARVGETGYNSP. The whole CDR3 protein is CSARVGETGYNSPLHF.